The clone carrying this T cell receptor (beta chain) was detected ten times or more. What it binds is unknown. The V gene lost 9 bases and the J gene lost 0 bases, with 6 bases spanning the gap. CDR1 LNHDA and CDR2 SQIVND come from the germline V gene (reference sequence). The CDR3 spans 13 residues. The data were obtained in a study of shared clonotypes between healthy human individuals. Whole-study context: Three plates each covered CD4 naive and memory; CD8 naive two, CD8 memory one.

General study findings and limits: The low donor count limited represented genetic and exposure-history diversity. The sampled material consisted only of blood, and tissue repertoires are likely to differ.

An even split of each subset's genomic DNA across several immunoSEQ plates was performed. TCRdb's table, derived via immunoSEQ multiplex PCR, lists solely in-frame clones and lacks some. The sample lists about 110,000 clones, about 70% seen once, with approximately 23% in the top ten. V gene TRBV19 combines with J gene TRBJ2-6; the D is unclear. The material sequenced was memory CD8+ T cells sorted from blood. The subset denotes: CD45RO+ cells pooled with CCR7-negative TemRA cells. The sequence was collected from a woman aged 25 to 39 in good health. The CDR3 sequence is CARRHSGANVLTF. The CDR3 bases are TGTGCCAGGAGACACTCTGGGGCCAACGTCCTGACTTTC.